Shown below are 12 T cell receptor beta chains from a single sample sequenced in a study of T-cell reconstitution after alpha-beta-depleted transplantation in children. A library of TCRbeta sequences, prepared with unique molecular identifiers, was generated. One entry per CDR3 protein results from TCRdb running MiXCR on the PCR reads. The repertoire holds approximately 50,000 distinct CDR3 sequences, with 5.5% to 7.5% as singletons. The sample in question was PBMCs, mostly from graft donor cells, obtained 60 days after TCRalphabeta/CD19-depleted stem cell transplant. The origin of the receptors is a female patient between 2 and 10 years old who had a stem cell transplant for aplastic anemia, so the T cells may come from the graft donor.

This clonotype was seen at least ten times. The rearrangement joins TRBV30 to TRBJ2-5; D is unresolved. This CDR3 contains 13 residues. The germline V gene encodes CDR1 GTSNPN and CDR2 SVGIG (reference sequence). Deletions cut 2 bases from V and 1 base from J, with 8 bases between. The CDR3 DNA reads as TGTGCCTGGAGTCCGACGGTCCAAGAGACCCAGTACTTC. It encodes CAWSPTVQETQYF.

Judged by abundance, this clonotype is medium-sized (0.01 to 0.1%). The chain uses TRBV20-1 and TRBJ2-1; 12 positions agree with TRBD2. Germline loops: CDR1 DFQATT, CDR2 SNEGSKA (reference sequence). The CDR3 contains 14 residues. Germline trimming cut 8 bases from V and 4 bases from J; bases unmatched to any gene: 6. The DNA of the CDR3 is TGCAGTCCTTCAACTAGCGGGAGGTACAATGAGCAGTTCTTC. This translates into CSPSTSGRYNEQFF.

The table lists this clonotype with many counts. The chain employs TRBV7-2 and TRBJ2-7; TRBD2 matches 8 bases. The CDR3 has 15 residues. V gave up 5 bases and J gave up 1 base; unmatched junction bases: 7. Germline V lookup: CDR1 SGHTA, CDR2 FQGNSA. Written as DNA, the CDR3 is TGTGCCAGCAGCCACGGGGGGGGTCTGTCCTACGAGCAGTACTTC. Its protein is CASSHGGGLSYEQYF. Full variable domain (outside the CDR3, taken from reference TRBV7-2 and TRBJ2-7): GAGVSQSPSNKVTEKGKDVELRCDPISGHTALYWYRQSLGQGLEFLIYFQGNSAPDKSGLPSDRFSAERTGGSVSTLTIQRTQQEDSAVYLCASSHGGGLSYEQYFGPGTRLTVT.

This clonotype was recorded at least ten times. The rearrangement uses TRBV12-3 or TRBV12-4 and TRBJ2-1; 9 bases map to TRBD2. J was trimmed by 7 bases and V by 0 bases; bases with no gene match: 7. This CDR3 contains 16 residues. In DNA, the CDR3 is TGTGCCAGCAGTTTAGCGGCGGGAGGGTTAAGGAATGAGCAGTTCTTC. Translated: CASSLAAGGLRNEQFF.

This clonotype was detected ten times or more. The chain joins TRBV7-2 to TRBJ2-3, with 7 bases identical to TRBD2. Germline values: CDR1 SGHTA, CDR2 FQGNSA. This CDR3 is built from 16 residues. With 5 bases clipped from V and 2 bases from J, the junction kept 10 bases outside the gene matches. The CDR3 protein is CASSPWGAGITDTQYF. The CDR3, as DNA: TGTGCCAGCAGCCCTTGGGGAGCGGGGATCACAGATACGCAGTATTTT.

The table lists this clonotype with many counts. This chain uses TRBV20-1 with TRBJ2-1, with D possibly being TRBD1 (6 bases). Germline lookup yields CDR1 DFQATT and CDR2 SNEGSKA (reference sequence). CDR3 size: 14 residues. Trimming removed 5 bases from V and 4 bases from J, with 15 bases in between. The CDR3 sequence is CSALTGSGYNEQFF. CDR3 in DNA: TGCAGTGCTCTCACAGGGTCAGGGTACAATGAGCAGTTCTTC.

The sample holds many counts of this clonotype. The chain combines TRBV12-3 or TRBV12-4 with TRBJ2-7; 7 positions match TRBD2. The ends lost 5 bases at V and 1 base at J; junction bases unmatched: 5. This CDR3 has 14 residues. CDR3 nucleotides: TGTGCCAGCAGTCAGCGGGAATGGTCCTACGAGCAGTACTTC. Its translation is CASSQREWSYEQYF.

The chain employs TRBV24-1 and TRBJ2-3; a possible D gene is TRBD1 (6 bases). Trimming shortened V by 1 base and J by 5 bases, and 12 bases separated the two germline ends. CDR3 length equals 15 residues. From germline, CDR1 is KGHDR and CDR2 SFDVKD. The CDR3 loop is CATSDFSGRGDTQYF. The DNA for the CDR3 is TGTGCCACCAGTGATTTTTCCGGCAGGGGAGATACGCAGTATTTT.

This clonotype occurred many times. The chain combines TRBV6-5 with TRBJ2-1; 8 nucleotides agree with TRBD1. The CDR3 runs to 15 residues. The ends lost 6 bases at V and 5 bases at J; junction bases unmatched: 9. In germline, CDR1 is MNHEY, CDR2 SVGAGI. CDR3 in amino acids: CASSRRQGHHNEQFF. The DNA for the CDR3 is TGTGCCAGCAGCCGTCGACAGGGGCATCACAATGAGCAGTTCTTC.

There are a few counts of this clonotype. The chain carries TRBV14 and TRBJ1-2, with D unclear. The CDR3 is 10 residues long. Germline lookup yields CDR1 SGHDN and CDR2 FVKESK. With 2 bases removed from V and 8 bases from J, the gap between germline ends came to 3 bases. CDR3 DNA sequence: TGTGCCAGCAGCCAACCCGGCTACACCTTC. Its protein product is CASSQPGYTF.

This clonotype occurred many times. This chain connects TRBV7-9 to TRBJ2-3, with D perhaps TRBD2 (5 bases). Germline assignment: CDR1 SEHNR and CDR2 FQNEAQ (reference sequence). CDR3 length equals 16 residues. Trimming stripped 5 bases from V and 1 base from J, with 16 bases between. Here the CDR3 reads CASSPTFRGGTDTQYF. The CDR3 region has the DNA TGTGCCAGCAGCCCGACCTTTCGGGGAGGCACAGATACGCAGTATTTT.

This clonotype came up many times. V usage is TRBV3-1 and J usage is TRBJ2-5; TRBD2 matches at 11 bases. Germline assignment: CDR1 LGHDT and CDR2 YNNKEL (reference sequence). The length of the CDR3 is 13 residues. V gave up 6 bases and J gave up 3 bases; unmatched junction bases: 0. This chain's CDR3 is CASRTSGEETQYF. Here the CDR3 DNA reads TGTGCCAGCAGGACTAGCGGGGAAGAGACCCAGTACTTC.